A single sample gave rise to the 20 T cell receptor beta chains below, sequenced in a study of cytomegalovirus exposure and HLA in healthy donors. In the PCR, 60 Vbeta and 13 Jbeta primers were used. Profiling relied on immunoSEQ multiplex PCR, and the TCRdb table lists in-frame clones only, not all of them. The data contain 100,000 to 150,000 clones, around 77% of them singletons. The sequenced sample consisted of PBMCs. These receptors all stem from a man younger than 40 in good health and CMV-seronegative.

This sequence joins TRBV4-3 and TRBJ2-3, with a tentative D call TRBD1 (8 bases). CDR3 length: 18 amino acids. V shed 0 bases and J shed 2 bases, with 18 bases lying between them. Germline-derived CDR1 and CDR2 are LGHNA and YSLEER. The CDR3 region is CASSQDIDRGGNTDTQYF. The CDR3 region has the DNA TGCGCCAGCAGCCAAGATATAGACAGGGGAGGGAACACAGATACGCAGTATTTT.

This chain joins TRBV27 and TRBJ1-2; 7 nucleotides align to TRBD1. After removal of 7 bases from V and 7 bases from J, the junction contained 15 bases not matched to a gene. The CDR3 has 15 residues. The germline V gene encodes CDR1 MNHEY and CDR2 SMNVEV (reference sequence). CDR3: CASKISGGPSGGYTF. In DNA form, the CDR3 reads TGTGCCAGCAAAATTTCAGGGGGGCCGAGTGGTGGCTACACCTTC.

The rearrangement uses TRBV7-9 and TRBJ2-5; D is possibly TRBD2 (6 bases). The CDR3 is made up of 14 amino acids. The germline V gene encodes CDR1 SEHNR and CDR2 FQNEAQ (reference sequence). Trimming shortened V by 3 bases and J by 2 bases, and 10 bases separated the two germline ends. The CDR3 region is CASSFSGTQETQYF. CDR3 coding DNA: TGTGCCAGCAGCTTCTCCGGGACTCAAGAGACCCAGTACTTC.

V gene TRBV4-1 combines with J gene TRBJ2-1, with TRBD1 identical over 8 bases. The junction had 2 bases not matched to a gene; V was cut back by 8 bases and J by 8 bases. This CDR3 comprises 11 residues. The germline gives CDR1 MGHRA, CDR2 YSYEKL. CDR3 in amino acids: CASGQGDEQFF. CDR3 coding DNA: TGCGCCAGCGGACAGGGCGATGAGCAGTTCTTC.

J is TRBJ2-3 and V is TRBV5-1; 8 nucleotides align to TRBD2. The V gene end was trimmed by 5 bases and the J gene end by 0 bases; junction bases not matched to a gene: 5. Germline CDR1 is SGHRS and CDR2 is YFSETQ. This CDR3 contains 15 residues. CDR3 bases: TGCGCCAGCAGTTCAATAGCGGGGAGCACAGATACGCAGTATTTT. Protein sequence: CASSSIAGSTDTQYF.

The genes are TRBV5-1 and TRBJ2-3; 7 bases agree with TRBD1. CDR1 SGHRS and CDR2 YFSETQ come from the germline V gene. J gave up 0 bases and V 4 bases, and 5 bases lay outside the gene matches. The CDR3 has 15 amino acids. CDR3 loop: CASSQGTDSTDTQYF. The CDR3 coding sequence is TGCGCCAGCAGCCAAGGGACAGATAGCACAGATACGCAGTATTTT.

The genes are TRBV19 and TRBJ1-5; D is unclear. V shed 6 bases and J shed 1 base, with 10 bases lying between them. This CDR3 contains 14 residues. Germline CDR1 and CDR2: LNHDA and SQIVND (reference sequence). In DNA form, the CDR3 reads TGTGCCAGTAGCCAGGACTCCAGCAATCAGCCCCAGCATTTT. It specifies CASSQDSSNQPQHF.

This chain joins TRBV28 and TRBJ1-1; no clear D. Between the trimmed V and J ends, which lost 6 bases and 5 bases, there was a span of 10 bases. The CDR3 extends over 12 amino acids. The V gene's germline CDR1 is MDHEN and CDR2 SYDVKM. The CDR3 nucleotides are TGTGCCAGCAGCCCTACGCGGACTGAAGCTTTCTTT. It specifies CASSPTRTEAFF.

V is TRBV13 and J is TRBJ2-1, with TRBD2 matching over 7 bases. Germline CDR1 is PRHDT and CDR2 is FYEKMQ (reference sequence). The CDR3 consists of 12 residues. J was trimmed by 6 bases and V by 4 bases; bases with no gene match: 0. CDR3 DNA sequence: TGTGCCAGCAGCTCTAGCGGCAATGAGCAGTTCTTC. This sequence encodes CASSSSGNEQFF.

The gene calls are TRBV5-1 and TRBJ2-1; the match to TRBD1 covers 7 bases. The CDR3 totals 13 residues. CDR1 and CDR2 (germline): SGHRS, YFSETQ. J gave up 8 bases and V 4 bases, and 6 bases lay outside the gene matches. This CDR3 reads CASSQETGYEQFF. CDR3 DNA sequence: TGCGCCAGCAGCCAAGAGACAGGGTATGAGCAGTTCTTC.

This chain uses TRBV7-2 with TRBJ2-3, with TRBD1 matching over 7 bases. Trimming took 5 bases from V and 2 from J; bases not matched to a gene: 13. The CDR3 totals 17 residues. From germline, CDR1 is SGHTA and CDR2 FQGNSA. CDR3 nucleotides: TGTGCCAGCAGCCCCACAACAGGGGCCTACTACACAGATACGCAGTATTTT. This translates into CASSPTTGAYYTDTQYF.

V is TRBV6-5 and J is TRBJ2-2; no firm D call. Per the germline V gene, CDR1 is MNHEY and CDR2 is SVGAGI. V was shortened by 6 bases and J by 5 bases, with 4 bases between the two germline ends. The CDR3 loop spans 11 amino acids. The CDR3 DNA is TGTGCCAGCAGCAAAACCGGGGAGCTGTTTTTT. Its protein product is CASSKTGELFF.

V gene TRBV10-3 combines with J gene TRBJ1-5, with D unresolved. The germline CDR1 and CDR2 sequences are ENHRY and SYGVKD. V lost 4 bases, J lost 6 bases, and 13 bases lay in between. This CDR3 spans 14 amino acids. The CDR3 DNA follows: TGTGCCATCAGTGGTGACCCTACGGGTCAGCCCCAGCATTTT. It encodes CAISGDPTGQPQHF.

This chain joins TRBV5-5 and TRBJ2-6, with TRBD2 matching over 9 bases. Looked up from germline, CDR1 is SGHKS and CDR2 is YYEKEE (reference sequence). V lost 4 bases to trimming and J lost 1 base; unmatched junction nucleotides: 6. The CDR3 has 17 amino acids. CDR3 coding DNA: TGTGCCAGCAGCCGGGCGGGAGGGCCTTCTGGGGCCAACGTCCTGACTTTC. Residues: CASSRAGGPSGANVLTF. The variable domain in full, with the rest retrieved from reference TRBV5-5 and TRBJ2-6, is DAGVTQSPTHLIKTRGQQVTLRCSPISGHKSVSWYQQVLGQGPQFIFQYYEKEERGRGNFPDRFSARQFPNYSSELNVNALLLGDSALYLCASSRAGGPSGANVLTFGAGSRLTVL.

In its sample, this clone was seen once. The same CDR3 is also encoded by other DNA sequences in this sample. The chain carries TRBV5-1 and TRBJ2-6, with D unclear. Germline CDR1 and CDR2: SGHRS and YFSETQ. The V end lost 1 base, the J end lost 0 bases, and 5 bases lay between the germline ends. The CDR3 contains 15 residues. CDR3 bases: TGCGCCAGCAGCTTGCCCTCCTCTGGGGCCAACGTCCTGACTTTC. Amino acids: CASSLPSSGANVLTF.

This sequence joins TRBV4-1 and TRBJ2-6, with D perhaps TRBD1 (6 bases). CDR1 MGHRA and CDR2 YSYEKL come from the germline V gene. The CDR3 length is 17 residues. V was cut by 1 base and J by 4 bases, with 14 bases left in between. The CDR3: CASSQVPGDLGANVLTF. Here the CDR3 DNA reads TGCGCCAGCAGCCAAGTACCAGGGGACCTCGGGGCCAACGTCCTGACTTTC.

The J gene is TRBJ1-1, the V gene TRBV5-1; 8 nucleotides match TRBD1. V lost 1 base to trimming and J lost 4 bases; unmatched junction nucleotides: 3. This CDR3 has 14 residues. The germline CDR1 and CDR2 sequences are SGHRS and YFSETQ. In nucleotides, the CDR3 is TGCGCCAGCAGCTTGACAGGGGGATCCACTGAAGCTTTCTTT. Its protein is CASSLTGGSTEAFF.

The CDR3 bases are TGTGCCAGCAGCCTCGGGACTAGCGGGAGCTCCGGGGAGCTGTTTTTT. Amino acid sequence: CASSLGTSGSSGELFF. The rearrangement joins TRBV5-4 to TRBJ2-2, with 14 bases aligning to TRBD2. CDR1 and CDR2 (germline): SGHNT, YYREEE (reference sequence). This CDR3 is built from 16 residues. V lost 4 bases, J lost 6 bases, and 5 bases stayed unmatched.

The rearrangement uses TRBV4-1 and TRBJ1-5, with 7 bases lining up with TRBD1. There are 15 residues in the CDR3. Trimming at V came to 2 bases and at J to 0 bases, leaving 1 base not matched to a gene. Germline CDR1 reads MGHRA; CDR2 reads YSYEKL. CDR3 in amino acids: CASSQRQGSNQPQHF. CDR3 in DNA: TGCGCCAGCAGCCAACGACAGGGTAGCAATCAGCCCCAGCATTTT.

The rearrangement links TRBV7-9 to TRBJ2-5, with TRBD2 matching over 7 bases. The germline CDR1 and CDR2 sequences are SEHNR and FQNEAQ (reference sequence). V was pared by 1 base and J by 3 bases, with 5 bases of the junction left unmatched. The CDR3 loop spans 15 amino acids. The chain's CDR3 is CASSLDGGSKETQYF. The CDR3 DNA reads as TGTGCCAGCAGCTTAGACGGGGGGTCCAAAGAGACCCAGTACTTC.